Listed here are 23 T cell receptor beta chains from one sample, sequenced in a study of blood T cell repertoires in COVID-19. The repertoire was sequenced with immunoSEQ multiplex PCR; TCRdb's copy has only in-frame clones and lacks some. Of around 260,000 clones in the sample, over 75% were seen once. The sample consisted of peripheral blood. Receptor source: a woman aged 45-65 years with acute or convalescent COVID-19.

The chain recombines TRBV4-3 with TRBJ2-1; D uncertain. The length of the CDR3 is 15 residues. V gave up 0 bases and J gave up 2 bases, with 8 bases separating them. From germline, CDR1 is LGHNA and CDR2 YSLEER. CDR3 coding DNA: TGCGCCAGCAGCCAAGATGAGGCCCCCTACAATGAGCAGTTCTTC. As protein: CASSQDEAPYNEQFF.

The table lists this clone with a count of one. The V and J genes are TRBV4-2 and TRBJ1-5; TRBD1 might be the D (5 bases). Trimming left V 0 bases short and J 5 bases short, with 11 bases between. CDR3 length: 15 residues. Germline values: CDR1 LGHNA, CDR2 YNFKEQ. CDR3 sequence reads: CASSQDIPGDQPQHF. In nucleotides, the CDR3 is TGTGCCAGCAGCCAAGATATTCCGGGGGATCAGCCCCAGCATTTT.

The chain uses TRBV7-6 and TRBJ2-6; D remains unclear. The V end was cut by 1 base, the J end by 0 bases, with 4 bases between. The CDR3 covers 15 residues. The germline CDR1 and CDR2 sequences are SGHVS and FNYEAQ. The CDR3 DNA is TGTGCCAGCAGCTTAGGGGCCTCTGGGGCCAACGTCCTGACTTTC. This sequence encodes CASSLGASGANVLTF.

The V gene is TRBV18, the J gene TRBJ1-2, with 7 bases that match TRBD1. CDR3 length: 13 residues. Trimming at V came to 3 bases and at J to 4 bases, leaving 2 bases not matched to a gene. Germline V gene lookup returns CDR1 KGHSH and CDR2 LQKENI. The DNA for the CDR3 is TGTGCCAGCTCACCGAGGGACAGCTATGGCTACACCTTC. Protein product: CASSPRDSYGYTF. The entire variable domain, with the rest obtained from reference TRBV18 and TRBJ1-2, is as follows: NAGVMQNPRHLVRRRGQEARLRCSPMKGHSHVYWYRQLPEEGLKFMVYLQKENIIDESGMPKERFSAEFPKEGPSILRIQQVVRGDSAAYFCASSPRDSYGYTFGSGTRLTVV.

The CDR3 DNA reads TGTGCCAGCAGGCAGACAGGGGTCCAGCCCCAGCATTTT. Its protein is CASRQTGVQPQHF. The chain is built from TRBV12-3 or TRBV12-4 and TRBJ1-5; 8 positions agree with TRBD1. J lost 7 bases, V lost 6 bases, and 5 bases had no gene match. CDR3 length: 13 residues.

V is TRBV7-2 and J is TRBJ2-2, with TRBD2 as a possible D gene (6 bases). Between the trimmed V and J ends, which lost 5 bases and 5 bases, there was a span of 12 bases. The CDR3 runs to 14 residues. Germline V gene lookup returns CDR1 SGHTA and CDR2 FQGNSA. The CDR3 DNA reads TGTGCCAGCAGCCTGACTAGTATAACCGGGGAGCTGTTTTTT. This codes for CASSLTSITGELFF.

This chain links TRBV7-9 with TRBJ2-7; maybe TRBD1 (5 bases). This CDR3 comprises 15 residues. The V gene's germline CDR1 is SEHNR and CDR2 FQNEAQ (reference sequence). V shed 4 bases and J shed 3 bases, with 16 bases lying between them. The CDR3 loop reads CASSSPDRFYYEQYF. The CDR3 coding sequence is TGTGCCAGCAGCTCCCCAGACAGATTTTACTACGAGCAGTACTTC.

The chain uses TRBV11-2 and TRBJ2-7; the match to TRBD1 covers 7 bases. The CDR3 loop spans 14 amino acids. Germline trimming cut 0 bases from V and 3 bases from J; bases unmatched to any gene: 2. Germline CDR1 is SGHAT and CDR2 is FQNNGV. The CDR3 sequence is CASSLEGGVYEQYF. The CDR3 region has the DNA TGTGCCAGCAGCTTAGAAGGGGGCGTCTACGAGCAGTACTTC.

CDR3 nucleotide sequence: TGCGCCAGCAGCTTGGTACGGACAGGGGCCACTGAAGCTTTCTTT. Protein sequence: CASSLVRTGATEAFF. This sequence joins TRBV5-1 and TRBJ1-1, with TRBD1 identical over 9 bases. The CDR3 runs to 15 residues. Trimming took 0 bases from V and 4 from J; bases not matched to a gene: 4. Germline V gene lookup returns CDR1 SGHRS and CDR2 YFSETQ.

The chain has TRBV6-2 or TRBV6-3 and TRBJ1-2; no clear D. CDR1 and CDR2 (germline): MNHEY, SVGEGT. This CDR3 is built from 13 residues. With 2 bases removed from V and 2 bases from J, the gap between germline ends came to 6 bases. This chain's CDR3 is CASSYGRNYGYTF. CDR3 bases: TGTGCCAGCAGTTACGGGAGGAACTATGGCTACACCTTC.

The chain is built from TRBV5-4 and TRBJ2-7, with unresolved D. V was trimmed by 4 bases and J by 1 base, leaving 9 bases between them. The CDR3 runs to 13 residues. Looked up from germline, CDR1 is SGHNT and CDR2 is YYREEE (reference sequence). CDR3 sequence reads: CASSPPSSYEQYF. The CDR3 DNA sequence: TGTGCCAGCAGCCCTCCCTCTTCCTACGAGCAGTACTTC.

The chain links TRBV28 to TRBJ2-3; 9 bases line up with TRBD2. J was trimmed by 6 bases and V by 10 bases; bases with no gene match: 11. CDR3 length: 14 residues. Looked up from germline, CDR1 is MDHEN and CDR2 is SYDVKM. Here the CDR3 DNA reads TGTGCCACCGGGACTCTAGCGGGACTGGATACGCAGTATTTT. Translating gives CATGTLAGLDTQYF.

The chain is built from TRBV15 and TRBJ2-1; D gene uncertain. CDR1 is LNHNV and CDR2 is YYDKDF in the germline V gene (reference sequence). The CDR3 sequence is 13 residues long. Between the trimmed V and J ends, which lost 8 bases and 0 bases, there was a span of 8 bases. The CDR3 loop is CATSESSYNEQFF. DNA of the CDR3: TGTGCCACCTCCGAGAGCTCCTACAATGAGCAGTTCTTC.

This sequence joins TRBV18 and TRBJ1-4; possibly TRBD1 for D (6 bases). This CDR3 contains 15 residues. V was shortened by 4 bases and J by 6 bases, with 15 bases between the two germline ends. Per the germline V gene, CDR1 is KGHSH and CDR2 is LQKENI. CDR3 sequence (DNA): TGTGCCAGCTCACAGAGGCAGGGGTCCGATGAAAAACTGTTTTTT. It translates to CASSQRQGSDEKLFF.

The CDR3: CASSVTGGINSPLHF. In DNA form, the CDR3 reads TGTGCCAGCAGCGTGACAGGGGGAATTAATTCACCCCTCCACTTT. This chain links TRBV2 with TRBJ1-6, with 9 bases fitting TRBD1. Trimming cost V 6 bases and J 6 bases; bases outside gene matches: 6. There are 15 residues in the CDR3. CDR1 and CDR2 from the germline V gene are SNHLY and FYNNEI. Combining the CDR3 with reference TRBV2 and TRBJ1-6 gives the whole variable domain EPEVTQTPSHQVTQMGQEVILRCVPISNHLYFYWYRQILGQKVEFLVSFYNNEISEKSEIFDDQFSVERPDGSNFTLKIRSTKLEDSAMYFCASSVTGGINSPLHFGNGTRLTVT.

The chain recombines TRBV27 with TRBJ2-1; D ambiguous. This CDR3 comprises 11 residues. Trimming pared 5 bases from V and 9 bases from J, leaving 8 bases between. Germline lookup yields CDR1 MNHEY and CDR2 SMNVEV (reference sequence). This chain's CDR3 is CASSHSGEQFF. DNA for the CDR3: TGTGCCAGCAGTCACTCTGGTGAGCAGTTCTTC.

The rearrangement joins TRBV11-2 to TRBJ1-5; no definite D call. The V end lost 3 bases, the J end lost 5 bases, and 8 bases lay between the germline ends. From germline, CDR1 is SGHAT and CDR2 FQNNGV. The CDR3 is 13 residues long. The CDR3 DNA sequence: TGTGCCAGCAGCTTGACGAGGGATCAGCCCCAGCATTTT. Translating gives CASSLTRDQPQHF. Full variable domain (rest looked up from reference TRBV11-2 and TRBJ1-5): EAGVAQSPRYKIIEKRQSVAFWCNPISGHATLYWYQQILGQGPKLLIQFQNNGVVDDSQLPKDRFSAERLKGVDSTLKIQPAKLEDSAVYLCASSLTRDQPQHFGDGTRLSIL.

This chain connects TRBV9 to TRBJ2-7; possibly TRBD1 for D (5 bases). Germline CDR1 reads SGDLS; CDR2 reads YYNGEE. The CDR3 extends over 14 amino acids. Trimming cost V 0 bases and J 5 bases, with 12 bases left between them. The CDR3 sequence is CASSVEGNVNEQYF. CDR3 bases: TGTGCCAGCAGCGTAGAGGGGAATGTGAACGAGCAGTACTTC.

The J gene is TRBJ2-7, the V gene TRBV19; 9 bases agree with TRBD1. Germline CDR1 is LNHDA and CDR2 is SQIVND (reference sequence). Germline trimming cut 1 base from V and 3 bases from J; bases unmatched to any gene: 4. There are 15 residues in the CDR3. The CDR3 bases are TGTGCCAGTAGTATAGGGACAGGGGACATCTACGAGCAGTACTTC. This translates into CASSIGTGDIYEQYF.

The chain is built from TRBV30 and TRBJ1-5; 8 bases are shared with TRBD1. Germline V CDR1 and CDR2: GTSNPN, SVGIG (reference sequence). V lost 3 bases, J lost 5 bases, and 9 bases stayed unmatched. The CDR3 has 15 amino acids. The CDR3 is CAWSEDRANDQPQHF. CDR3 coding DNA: TGTGCCTGGAGCGAGGACAGGGCAAATGATCAGCCCCAGCATTTT.

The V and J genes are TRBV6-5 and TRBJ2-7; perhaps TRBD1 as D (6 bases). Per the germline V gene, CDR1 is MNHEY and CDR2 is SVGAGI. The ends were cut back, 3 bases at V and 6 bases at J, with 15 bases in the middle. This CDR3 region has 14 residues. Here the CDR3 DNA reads TGTGCCAGCAGTTATGGACCGACAGGCCGCGAGCAGTACTTC. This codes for CASSYGPTGREQYF.

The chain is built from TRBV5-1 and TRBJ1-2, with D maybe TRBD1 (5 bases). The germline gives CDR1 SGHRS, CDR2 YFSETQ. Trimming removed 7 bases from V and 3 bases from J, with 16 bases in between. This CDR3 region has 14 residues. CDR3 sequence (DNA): TGCGCCAGCTCCGAACAGGAGATTTACTATGGCTACACCTTC. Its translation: CASSEQEIYYGYTF.

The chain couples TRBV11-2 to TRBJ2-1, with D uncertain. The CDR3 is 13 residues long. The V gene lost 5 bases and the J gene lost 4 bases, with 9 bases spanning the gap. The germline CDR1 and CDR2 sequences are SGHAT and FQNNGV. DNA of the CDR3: TGTGCCAGCAGCCCGAGGCAGTACAATGAGCAGTTCTTC. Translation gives CASSPRQYNEQFF.